A selection of T cell receptor beta chains follows, all from one sample in a study of shared clonotypes between healthy human individuals. TCRdb keeps only in-frame clones here, not all; method: immunoSEQ multiplex PCR. The data contain approximately 2.5 million clones, 80% to 95% of them seen just once; the ten biggest clones take up roughly 0.39%. Sequenced material: naive CD4+ T cells from PBMCs. The receptor set was obtained from a young man in good health. Some clones in this sample may be carry-over from other donors' samples. Both conserved end residues are part of each CDR3. A D gene is named only where the DNA matches it firmly. Clone size is not always given. Where it is, it says once, few, many or a class for expanded clones.

v_call: TRBV5-1; j_call: TRBJ1-6; d_call: NA; clone_size: NA; cdr3_aa: CASSLAGISPLHF; cdr3_nt: TGCGCCAGCAGCTTGGCAGGCATTTCACCCCTCCACTTT
v_call: TRBV7-9; j_call: TRBJ1-5; d_call: NA; clone_size: NA; cdr3_aa: CASSLEGEGQPQHF; cdr3_nt: TGTGCCAGCAGCTTAGAGGGGGAGGGTCAGCCCCAGCATTTT
v_call: TRBV7-9; j_call: TRBJ2-2; d_call: TRBD2; clone_size: NA; cdr3_aa: CASTLGRDTGELFF; cdr3_nt: TGTGCCAGCACCCTGGGGAGGGACACCGGGGAGCTGTTTTTT
v_call: TRBV28; j_call: TRBJ1-1; d_call: NA; clone_size: NA; cdr3_aa: CASSLWVPPEAFF; cdr3_nt: TGTGCCAGCAGTTTATGGGTCCCCCCTGAAGCTTTCTTT
v_call: TRBV19; j_call: TRBJ2-1; d_call: TRBD2; clone_size: NA; cdr3_aa: CASCQEGLAGGPPSYNEQFF; cdr3_nt: TGTGCCAGTTGCCAAGAGGGACTAGCGGGAGGCCCTCCCTCCTACAATGAGCAGTTCTTC
v_call: TRBV2; j_call: TRBJ1-1; d_call: NA; clone_size: NA; cdr3_aa: CASSPQGTEAFF; cdr3_nt: TGTGCCAGCAGCCCCCAAGGGACTGAAGCTTTCTTT
v_call: TRBV28; j_call: TRBJ1-5; d_call: NA; clone_size: NA; cdr3_aa: CASTLSAQPQHF; cdr3_nt: TGTGCCAGCACCCTCTCTGCCCAGCCCCAGCATTTT
v_call: TRBV27; j_call: TRBJ1-2; d_call: NA; clone_size: NA; cdr3_aa: CASRGPVKGYTF; cdr3_nt: TGTGCCAGCAGGGGGCCCGTGAAGGGCTACACCTTC
v_call: TRBV5-4; j_call: TRBJ2-5; d_call: TRBD1; clone_size: NA; cdr3_aa: CASSLAAGGTQYF; cdr3_nt: TGTGCCAGCAGCTTGGCGGCAGGGGGGACCCAGTACTTC
v_call: TRBV4-3; j_call: TRBJ1-4; d_call: NA; clone_size: NA; cdr3_aa: CASSQVGQRNEKLFF; cdr3_nt: TGCGCCAGCAGCCAAGTCGGGCAGCGTAATGAAAAACTGTTTTTT
v_call: TRBV12-2; j_call: TRBJ2-7; d_call: NA; clone_size: NA; cdr3_aa: CASRLWLVFLARDEQYF; cdr3_nt: TGTGCAAGTCGCTTATGGTTGGTTTTTCTAGCGCGGGACGAGCAGTACTTC
v_call: TRBV7-9; j_call: TRBJ1-1; d_call: TRBD1; clone_size: NA; cdr3_aa: CASSSNNDRGDTEAFF; cdr3_nt: TGTGCCAGCAGCTCAAACAATGACAGGGGAGACACTGAAGCTTTCTTT
v_call: TRBV7-8; j_call: TRBJ1-1; d_call: NA; clone_size: NA; cdr3_aa: CASSILIRAGAFF; cdr3_nt: TGTGCCAGCAGCATCCTCATTAGGGCCGGAGCTTTCTTT
v_call: TRBV29-1; j_call: TRBJ1-2; d_call: NA; clone_size: NA; cdr3_aa: CSVAGSWREGLANYGYTF; cdr3_nt: TGCAGCGTTGCGGGATCGTGGCGGGAAGGTTTGGCTAACTATGGCTACACCTTC
v_call: TRBV2; j_call: TRBJ2-2; d_call: NA; clone_size: NA; cdr3_aa: CASSREGAANTGELFF; cdr3_nt: TGTGCCAGCAGTCGGGAGGGGGCAGCGAACACCGGGGAGCTGTTTTTT
v_call: TRBV28; j_call: TRBJ2-7; d_call: TRBD2; clone_size: NA; cdr3_aa: CASSRPGLSHEQYF; cdr3_nt: TGTGCCAGCAGTCGCCCGGGACTAAGTCACGAGCAGTACTTC
v_call: TRBV6-1; j_call: TRBJ2-3; d_call: NA; clone_size: NA; cdr3_aa: CASSVPDTQYF; cdr3_nt: TGTGCCAGCAGTGTGCCAGATACGCAGTATTTT
v_call: TRBV7-8; j_call: TRBJ1-1; d_call: NA; clone_size: NA; cdr3_aa: CASSVIRTANTEAFF; cdr3_nt: TGTGCCAGCAGCGTGATCCGAACTGCTAACACTGAAGCTTTCTTT
v_call: TRBV10-3; j_call: TRBJ1-3; d_call: NA; clone_size: NA; cdr3_aa: CASSAGTNSGNTIYF; cdr3_nt: TGTGCCTCGTCAGCGGGCACAAACTCTGGAAACACCATATATTTT
v_call: TRBV6-1; j_call: TRBJ1-5; d_call: TRBD1; clone_size: NA; cdr3_aa: CASSELQGNQPQHF; cdr3_nt: TGTGCCAGCAGTGAACTACAGGGGAATCAGCCCCAGCATTTT
v_call: TRBV6-6; j_call: TRBJ1-1; d_call: NA; clone_size: NA; cdr3_aa: CASSTGPPTEAFF; cdr3_nt: TGTGCCAGCAGTACCGGGCCACCCACTGAAGCTTTCTTT
v_call: TRBV10-3; j_call: TRBJ2-7; d_call: TRBD1; clone_size: NA; cdr3_aa: CAISESPGQGAYEQYF; cdr3_nt: TGTGCCATCAGTGAGTCCCCGGGACAGGGGGCCTACGAGCAGTACTTC
v_call: TRBV6-5; j_call: TRBJ1-5; d_call: TRBD1; clone_size: NA; cdr3_aa: CASSDRGGRNQPQHF; cdr3_nt: TGTGCCAGCAGCGACAGGGGGGGGCGCAATCAGCCCCAGCATTTT
v_call: TRBV5-6; j_call: TRBJ2-3; d_call: TRBD2; clone_size: once; cdr3_aa: CASSLVGLAQAGTQYF; cdr3_nt: TGTGCCAGCAGCTTGGTAGGACTAGCTCAGGCGGGTACGCAGTATTTT
v_call: TRBV28; j_call: TRBJ1-1; d_call: NA; clone_size: NA; cdr3_aa: CASRLAQGATEAFF; cdr3_nt: TGTGCCAGCAGGTTGGCCCAAGGGGCGACTGAAGCTTTCTTT